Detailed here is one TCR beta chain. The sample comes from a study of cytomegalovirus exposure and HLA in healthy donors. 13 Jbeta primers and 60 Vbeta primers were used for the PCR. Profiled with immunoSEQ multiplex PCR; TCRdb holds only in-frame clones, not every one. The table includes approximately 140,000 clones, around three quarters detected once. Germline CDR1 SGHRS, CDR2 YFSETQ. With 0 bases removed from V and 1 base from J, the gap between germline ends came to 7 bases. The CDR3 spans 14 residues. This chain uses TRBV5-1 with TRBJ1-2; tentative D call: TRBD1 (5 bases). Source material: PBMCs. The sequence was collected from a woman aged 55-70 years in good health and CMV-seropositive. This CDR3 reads CASSLADSNYGYTF. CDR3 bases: TGCGCCAGCAGCTTGGCTGACAGTAACTATGGCTACACCTTC. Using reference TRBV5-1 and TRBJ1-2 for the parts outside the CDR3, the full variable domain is KAGVTQTPRYLIKTRGQQVTLSCSPISGHRSVSWYQQTPGQGLQFLFEYFSETQRNKGNFPGRFSGRQFSNSRSEMNVSTLELGDSALYLCASSLADSNYGYTFGSGTRLTVV.